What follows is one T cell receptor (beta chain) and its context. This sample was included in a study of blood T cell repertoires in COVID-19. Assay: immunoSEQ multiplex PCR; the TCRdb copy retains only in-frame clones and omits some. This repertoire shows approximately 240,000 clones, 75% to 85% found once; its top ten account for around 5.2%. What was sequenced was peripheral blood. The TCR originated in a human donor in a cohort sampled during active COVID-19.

The CDR3 DNA is TGTGCCAGCAGTGTCCGCTCAGGGGCCGGGAGCAATCAGCCCCAGCATTTT. This codes for CASSVRSGAGSNQPQHF. This rearrangement joins TRBV2 to TRBJ1-5; the D gene is possibly TRBD1 (6 bases). In germline, CDR1 is SNHLY, CDR2 FYNNEI. V shed 4 bases and J shed 1 base, with 17 bases lying between them. The CDR3 contains 17 residues. The full variable domain, in which reference TRBV2 and TRBJ1-5 provide the parts outside the CDR3, is EPEVTQTPSHQVTQMGQEVILRCVPISNHLYFYWYRQILGQKVEFLVSFYNNEISEKSEIFDDQFSVERPDGSNFTLKIRSTKLEDSAMYFCASSVRSGAGSNQPQHFGDGTRLSIL.